This TCR beta chain is from a study of T cells after somatic rescue of genetic block. The ends were cut back, 2 bases at V and 6 bases at J, with 12 bases in the middle. CDR1 SGHNT and CDR2 YYREEE come from the germline V gene (reference sequence). CDR3 length: 15 residues. Clones were read by immunoSEQ multiplex PCR, and TCRdb kept only the in-frame ones, dropping some. The data show fewer than 150,000 clones, about 89% seen once. The V and J genes are TRBV5-4 and TRBJ1-6; D remains unclear. The receptor's source is a woman younger than 35. The sample was peripheral blood mononuclear cells (PBMCs). CDR3 in amino acids: CASSLSGLGNSPLHF. The DNA of the CDR3 is TGTGCCAGCAGCTTATCCGGGTTGGGTAATTCACCCCTCCACTTT.